The 29 T cell receptor beta chains in this list originate from one sample, sequenced in a study of OX40 agonist ivuxolimab in advanced cancers. The library was made by the immunoSEQ multiplex PCR assay. What TCRdb holds here is the immuneACCESS table cut down to in-frame rearrangements. Part of the clones is not present; checked against another copy, under half of the missing clones reflect an unresolved V gene, and the others are unexplained. Here the sample has 75,000 to 90,000 clones; under 95% occur a single time. The ten largest clones take up under 8.5% of the sample. The starting material was CD4+ or CD8+ T cells sorted from blood, obtained in a trial of the OX40 agonist ivuxolimab. The receptors originated from an adult with an advanced solid tumor such as melanoma, head and neck, liver or kidney cancer.

V is TRBV5-5 and J is TRBJ2-3; a weak D match, TRBD1 (6 bases). V was shortened by 4 bases and J by 5 bases, with 17 bases between the two germline ends. Germline V lookup: CDR1 SGHKS, CDR2 YYEKEE (reference sequence). This CDR3 is built from 15 residues. CDR3 sequence reads: CASSPWTESGDTQYF. The CDR3 DNA is TGTGCCAGCAGCCCATGGACAGAATCGGGAGATACGCAGTATTTT.

The gene calls are TRBV15 and TRBJ1-1, with unresolved D. Trimming removed 0 bases from V and 8 bases from J, with 13 bases in between. CDR3 size: 14 residues. Per the germline V gene, CDR1 is LNHNV and CDR2 is YYDKDF (reference sequence). The CDR3 region is CATSRDRVYQEAFF. The CDR3 DNA reads TGTGCCACCAGCAGAGATAGGGTTTACCAGGAAGCTTTCTTT.

This chain joins TRBV29-1 and TRBJ1-2; D not resolved. V lost 5 bases and J lost 5, with 9 bases in between. CDR1 SQVTM and CDR2 ANQGSEA come from the germline V gene. This CDR3 region has 11 residues. CDR3 amino acids: CSVTTAYGYTF. In DNA form, the CDR3 reads TGCAGCGTTACGACGGCGTATGGCTACACCTTC.

Here the CDR3 DNA reads TGTGCCAGCAGTGACCGGACAGTAATGAACACTGAAGCTTTCTTT. As protein: CASSDRTVMNTEAFF. The genes are TRBV27 and TRBJ1-1; a weak D match, TRBD1 (6 bases). Germline V gene lookup returns CDR1 MNHEY and CDR2 SMNVEV (reference sequence). This CDR3 has 15 residues. The V end was cut by 5 bases, the J end by 0 bases, with 13 bases between.

The chain has TRBV25-1 and TRBJ1-4, with a weak D call TRBD1 (5 bases). V lost 4 bases and J lost 4, with 13 bases in between. CDR3 length: 15 amino acids. Per the germline V gene, CDR1 is MGHDK and CDR2 is SYGVNS. The CDR3 sequence is CASSVPGRGNEKLFF. The CDR3 region has the DNA TGTGCCAGCAGTGTCCCTGGGAGGGGTAATGAAAAACTGTTTTTT. The full variable domain, in which reference TRBV25-1 and TRBJ1-4 provide the parts outside the CDR3, is EADIYQTPRYLVIGTGKKITLECSQTMGHDKMYWYQQDPGMELHLIHYSYGVNSTEKGDLSSESTVSRIRTEHFPLTLESARPSHTSQYLCASSVPGRGNEKLFFGSGTQLSVL.

V usage is TRBV29-1 and J usage is TRBJ1-1; perhaps TRBD1 as D (6 bases). V lost 6 bases and J 1 base, leaving 12 bases between the germline ends. Germline V gives CDR1 SQVTM, CDR2 ANQGSEA. This CDR3 has 13 residues. The CDR3 nucleotides read TGCAGCGTAACAGGGAGGGGGAACACTGAAGCTTTCTTT. Protein product: CSVTGRGNTEAFF.

The chain carries TRBV6-5 and TRBJ2-3, with 8 bases aligning to TRBD1. The trim removed 2 bases at V and 4 bases at J, leaving 5 bases unmatched. Germline V CDR1 and CDR2: MNHEY, SVGAGI. This CDR3 spans 15 amino acids. Here the CDR3 reads CASSYPGQGADTQYF. The CDR3, as DNA: TGTGCCAGCAGTTACCCCGGACAGGGTGCAGATACGCAGTATTTT.

This clone was picked up a small number of times. The rearrangement joins TRBV7-9 to TRBJ1-3; 7 bases are shared with TRBD1. J lost 11 bases, V lost 4 bases, and 8 bases had no gene match. CDR3 length: 13 amino acids. Germline V gene lookup returns CDR1 SEHNR and CDR2 FQNEAQ (reference sequence). The CDR3 loop is CASSSGQDLAIYF. The CDR3 nucleotides are TGTGCCAGCAGCTCTGGACAGGACCTAGCCATATATTTT. The whole variable domain, remainder taken from reference TRBV7-9 and TRBJ1-3, is DTGVSQNPRHKITKRGQNVTFRCDPISEHNRLYWYRQTLGQGPEFLTYFQNEAQLEKSRLLSDRFSAERPKGSFSTLEIQRTEQGDSAMYLCASSSGQDLAIYFGEGSWLTVV.

The chain combines TRBV27 with TRBJ1-5; no reliable D call. This CDR3 region has 15 residues. Trimming removed 7 bases at V and 0 bases at J, with 13 bases between. CDR1 is MNHEY and CDR2 is SMNVEV in the germline V gene (reference sequence). The CDR3 bases are TGTGCCAGCAAAGGCCACGCACGTAGCAATCAGCCCCAGCATTTT. It codes for CASKGHARSNQPQHF.

The chain uses TRBV28 and TRBJ1-5, with D hard to call. Germline CDR1 and CDR2: MDHEN and SYDVKM. Trimming took 3 bases from V and 7 from J, leaving 16 bases between them. CDR3 length: 15 residues. This CDR3 reads CASSFDRIINQPQHF. In nucleotides, the CDR3 is TGTGCCAGCAGTTTTGATAGGATCATCAACCAGCCCCAGCATTTT.

This chain joins TRBV10-3 and TRBJ1-1; D remains unclear. CDR1 is ENHRY, CDR2 SYGVKD, per germline. V lost 0 bases to trimming and J lost 5 bases, with 7 bases between them. There are 13 residues in the CDR3. This CDR3 reads CAISESRTTEAFF. The CDR3 DNA reads TGTGCCATCAGTGAGTCAAGAACTACTGAAGCTTTCTTT.

This clone is a singleton in its sample. V usage is TRBV30 and J usage is TRBJ1-6; a weak D match, TRBD1 (6 bases). Trimming shortened V by 0 bases and J by 7 bases, and 10 bases separated the two germline ends. Germline V gene data show CDR1 as GTSNPN and CDR2 as SVGIG (reference sequence). This CDR3 region has 14 residues. The CDR3 DNA reads as TGTGCCTGGAGTGTAGGGCAGGGGAATTCACCCCTCCACTTT. As protein: CAWSVGQGNSPLHF.

The CDR3 sequence is CASSLGAGGPSHEQYF. CDR3 nucleotide sequence: TGTGCCAGCAGCTTAGGGGCGGGGGGGCCGTCGCACGAGCAGTACTTC. V usage is TRBV7-6 and J usage is TRBJ2-7; 9 nucleotides agree with TRBD2. CDR3 length: 16 residues. The V gene's germline CDR1 is SGHVS and CDR2 FNYEAQ. V trimming: 1 base; J trimming: 5 bases; junction bases outside the gene matches: 9.

This chain links TRBV6-5 with TRBJ2-7, with a weak D call TRBD1 (6 bases). The CDR3 runs to 13 residues. CDR1 MNHEY and CDR2 SVGAGI come from the germline V gene. With 0 bases removed from V and 7 bases from J, the gap between germline ends came to 10 bases. DNA of the CDR3: TGTGCCAGCAGTTACTCGGTGGGGGCGGAGCAGTACGTC. Translation: CASSYSVGAEQYV.

The V gene is TRBV11-1, the J gene TRBJ2-3; D is undetermined. The V end lost 2 bases, the J end lost 5 bases, and 5 bases lay between the germline ends. Per the germline V gene, CDR1 is SGHAT and CDR2 is FQDESV (reference sequence). The CDR3 runs to 12 residues. Here the CDR3 reads CASSLFRDTQYF. In DNA, the CDR3 is TGTGCCAGCAGCTTATTCCGAGATACGCAGTATTTT.

The V gene is TRBV13, the J gene TRBJ1-1; D might be TRBD1 (5 bases). V lost 4 bases and J lost 8, with 14 bases in between. CDR3 length equals 13 residues. Germline CDR1 PRHDT, CDR2 FYEKMQ (reference sequence). The CDR3 DNA follows: TGTGCCAGCAGCTGGGGGGACGTCAGGGAAGCTTTCTTT. Amino acids: CASSWGDVREAFF.

The J gene is TRBJ1-6, the V gene TRBV19; no reliable D call. Trimming pared 7 bases from V and 0 bases from J, leaving 10 bases between. CDR3 length: 15 residues. The germline V gene has CDR1 LNHDA and CDR2 SQIVND (reference sequence). This CDR3 reads CASKDFSSYNSPLHF. The CDR3 DNA reads as TGTGCCAGTAAGGACTTCAGCTCCTATAATTCACCCCTCCACTTT.

The chain has TRBV13 and TRBJ2-7; 7 nucleotides line up with TRBD2. Germline trimming cut 4 bases from V and 2 bases from J; bases unmatched to any gene: 8. The CDR3 length is 15 residues. Germline V CDR1 and CDR2: PRHDT, FYEKMQ (reference sequence). The DNA for the CDR3 is TGTGCCAGCAGCTCCTATGGCGGGGGAGCCTACGAGCAGTACTTC. As protein: CASSSYGGGAYEQYF.

In this sample, this clone turned up once. The CDR3 DNA reads as TGTGCCTGGGGTAGCGGGGGACCCGCCGAGCAGTACTTC. Translation: CAWGSGGPAEQYF. V and J are TRBV30 and TRBJ2-7, with 9 bases matching TRBD2. The CDR3 is made up of 13 amino acids. After removal of 5 bases from V and 6 bases from J, the junction contained 8 bases not matched to a gene. CDR1 and CDR2 (germline): GTSNPN, SVGIG (reference sequence).

The chain combines TRBV28 with TRBJ1-2; D is possibly TRBD1 (5 bases). Per germline, CDR1 MDHEN and CDR2 SYDVKM. The CDR3 is made up of 19 amino acids. The DNA for the CDR3 is TGTGCTCTCCTGTCCCAACGCTTTGGCCAGGGTCGGGATAGGTATGGCTACACCTTC. This gives the protein CALLSQRFGQGRDRYGYTF.

The rearrangement uses TRBV19 and TRBJ1-5; 11 positions match TRBD1. This CDR3 region has 15 residues. From germline, CDR1 is LNHDA and CDR2 SQIVND (reference sequence). V lost 6 bases and J lost 4; bases outside the gene matches: 5. The CDR3 sequence: CASSSGTGGNQPQHF. CDR3 in DNA: TGTGCCAGTAGCAGCGGGACAGGGGGTAATCAGCCCCAGCATTTT.

The J gene is TRBJ2-1, the V gene TRBV30; 8 nucleotides align to TRBD2. The CDR3 runs 14 residues. The germline V gene encodes CDR1 GTSNPN and CDR2 SVGIG (reference sequence). The V and J ends lost 0 bases and 8 bases, in that order; junction bases with no gene match: 6. The CDR3 sequence: CAWSVYGGVDEQFF. The CDR3 nucleotides are TGTGCCTGGAGTGTATACGGGGGGGTCGATGAGCAGTTCTTC.

This chain uses TRBV6-5 with TRBJ1-5, with D perhaps TRBD1 (5 bases). The CDR3 consists of 15 residues. V lost 5 bases to trimming and J lost 4 bases, with 15 bases between them. From germline, CDR1 is MNHEY and CDR2 SVGAGI. The CDR3 region is CASSPTGAGNQPQHF. The CDR3 coding sequence is TGTGCCAGCAGTCCAACCGGGGCGGGTAATCAGCCCCAGCATTTT.

This clone counts as medium-sized. V is TRBV6-1 and J is TRBJ1-3; D gene ambiguous. The V gene lost 5 bases and the J gene lost 0 bases, with 5 bases spanning the gap. Germline loops: CDR1 MNHNS, CDR2 SASEGT. This CDR3 has 13 amino acids. CDR3 region: CASSWGSGNTIYF. CDR3 sequence (DNA): TGTGCCAGCAGTTGGGGCTCTGGAAACACCATATATTTT.

V is TRBV6-5 and J is TRBJ1-5; maybe TRBD1 (5 bases). Trimming took off 0 bases at V and 7 bases at J, with 13 bases between the two ends. The CDR3 runs 15 residues. Germline V gene data show CDR1 as MNHEY and CDR2 as SVGAGI. This CDR3 reads CASSYSSGGGQPQHF. Written as DNA, the CDR3 is TGTGCCAGCAGTTACTCGTCCGGGGGAGGCCAGCCCCAGCATTTT.

The chain uses TRBV7-8 and TRBJ1-6, with 7 bases matching TRBD1. Unmatched junction bases numbered 15, after V lost 5 bases and J lost 8 bases. The CDR3 is made up of 17 amino acids. Looked up from germline, CDR1 is SGHVS and CDR2 is FQNEAQ. Here the CDR3 reads CASSPHRQGRPYSPLHF. CDR3 bases: TGTGCCAGCAGCCCCCATAGACAGGGTAGGCCGTATTCACCCCTCCACTTT.

This clone was found once. This sequence joins TRBV6-6 and TRBJ1-5, with unresolved D. This CDR3 region has 14 residues. Germline CDR1 reads MNHNY; CDR2 reads SVGAGI (reference sequence). V was clipped by 2 bases and J by 0 bases, with 5 bases between them. This CDR3 is CASSYLNSNQPQHF. The CDR3 coding sequence is TGTGCCAGCAGTTACCTGAATAGCAATCAGCCCCAGCATTTT.

This clone has just one count. The chain is built from TRBV7-8 and TRBJ2-1, with TRBD2 as a possible D gene (6 bases). The CDR3 is 15 residues long. V was clipped by 2 bases and J by 0 bases, with 8 bases between them. Germline CDR1 reads SGHVS; CDR2 reads FQNEAQ. CDR3 sequence (DNA): TGTGCCAGCAGCTTACTCGGGGGCTCCTACAATGAGCAGTTCTTC. This codes for CASSLLGGSYNEQFF. Based on the CDR3 plus reference TRBV7-8 and TRBJ2-1, the full variable domain is GAGVSQSPRYKVAKRGQDVALRCDPISGHVSLFWYQQALGQGPEFLTYFQNEAQLDKSGLPSDRFFAERPEGSVSTLKIQRTQQEDSAVYLCASSLLGGSYNEQFFGPGTRLTVL.

The CDR3 coding sequence is TGTGCCTGGAGTGTAGGAGCAGGGGCTTACGAGCAGTACGTC. This encodes CAWSVGAGAYEQYV. This rearrangement joins TRBV30 to TRBJ2-7; D possibly corresponds to TRBD1 (6 bases). CDR1 is GTSNPN, CDR2 SVGIG, per germline (reference sequence). Trimming removed 0 bases from V and 4 bases from J, with 13 bases in between. The CDR3 runs 14 residues.